This TCR beta chain was sequenced in a study of blood T cell repertoires in COVID-19. Turning to the study itself: Material from acute and convalescent COVID-19 was sourced from the United States, Italy and Spain. T cells, B-cell-depleted T cells, or PBMCs supplied cDNA or gDNA.

V was pared by 7 bases and J by 1 base, with 13 bases between. There are 14 residues in the CDR3. The germline V gene encodes CDR1 SEHNR and CDR2 FQNEAQ (reference sequence). Authors' analysis steps: Amplification of reference gene primers provided the estimated nucleated cell counts. TCRdb's copy holds only in-frame clones and misses some; the assay was immunoSEQ multiplex PCR. V and J calls and clone size are copied from that table; D and trimming were computed from the DNA. The sample yields roughly 230,000 clones, around 84% seen once. The V call is TRBV7-9, the J call TRBJ1-1; unclear D gene. This clonotype originated in a man in his forties with acute or convalescent COVID-19. Sequencing input: peripheral blood. The CDR3 bases are TGTGCCAGCACCCCCGGGTACGAGAACACTGAAGCTTTCTTT. Its protein product is CASTPGYENTEAFF.